The text below deals with one T cell receptor beta chain. Its antigen is not identified. Although they were nominally healthy when sampled, donors likely had unrecorded immune exposures. The entry originates in a study of cytomegalovirus exposure and HLA in healthy donors. The CDR3 has 14 residues. CDR1 MNHNS and CDR2 SASEGT come from the germline V gene. The ends were cut back, 4 bases at V and 3 bases at J, with 10 bases in the middle. 60 Vbeta and 13 Jbeta primers were used in PCR. Assay used: immunoSEQ multiplex PCR; TCRdb lists only in-frame clones, some missing. The repertoire consists of about 96,000 clones, with approximately 74% occurring once and the leading ten covering 13% to 15%. General study results and limits: HLA alleles showed associations with around 15,000 TCR beta sequences in a later analysis, at a 0.05 false discovery rate. A few V segments could not be told apart, such as TRBV6-2 and TRBV6-3, and were left out.

The source of this sequence is a woman between 70 and 85 years old in good health and CMV-seropositive. Sequenced sample: PBMCs. J is TRBJ2-1 and V is TRBV6-1, with TRBD1 as a possible D gene (5 bases). This CDR3 is CASSAGQNYNEQFF. The CDR3 nucleotides read TGTGCCAGCAGTGCCGGACAAAACTACAATGAGCAGTTCTTC.